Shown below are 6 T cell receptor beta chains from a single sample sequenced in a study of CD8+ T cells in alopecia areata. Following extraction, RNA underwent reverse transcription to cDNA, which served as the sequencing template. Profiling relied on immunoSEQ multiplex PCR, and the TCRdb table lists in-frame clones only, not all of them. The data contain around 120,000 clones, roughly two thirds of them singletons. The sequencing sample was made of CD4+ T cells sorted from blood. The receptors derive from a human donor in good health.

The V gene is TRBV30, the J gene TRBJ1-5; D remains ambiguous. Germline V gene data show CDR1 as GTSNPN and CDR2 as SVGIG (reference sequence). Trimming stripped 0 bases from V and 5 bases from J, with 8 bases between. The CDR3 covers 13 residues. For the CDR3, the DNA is TGTGCCTGGAGTGTAAATCTGGATCAGCCCCAGCATTTT. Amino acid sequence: CAWSVNLDQPQHF. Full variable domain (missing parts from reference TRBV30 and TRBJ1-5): SQTIHQWPATLVQPVGSPLSLECTVEGTSNPNLYWYRQAAGRGLQLLFYSVGIGQISSEVPQNLSASRPQDRQFILSSKKLLLSDSGFYLCAWSVNLDQPQHFGDGTRLSIL.

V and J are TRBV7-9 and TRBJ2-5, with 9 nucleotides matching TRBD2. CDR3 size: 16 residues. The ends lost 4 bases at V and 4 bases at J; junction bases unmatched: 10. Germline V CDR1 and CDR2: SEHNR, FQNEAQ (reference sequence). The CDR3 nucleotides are TGTGCCAGCAGCTCCCCAGGGGTAGCGGGGGCAGAGACCCAGTACTTC. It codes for CASSSPGVAGAETQYF.

In DNA, the CDR3 is TGTGCCTGGAGTGCGGTCCGGGATAACTATGGCTACACCTTC. This encodes CAWSAVRDNYGYTF. V gene TRBV30 combines with J gene TRBJ1-2; D gene uncertain. This CDR3 region has 14 residues. Germline V gives CDR1 GTSNPN, CDR2 SVGIG (reference sequence). V was shortened by 1 base and J by 1 base, with 10 bases between the two germline ends.

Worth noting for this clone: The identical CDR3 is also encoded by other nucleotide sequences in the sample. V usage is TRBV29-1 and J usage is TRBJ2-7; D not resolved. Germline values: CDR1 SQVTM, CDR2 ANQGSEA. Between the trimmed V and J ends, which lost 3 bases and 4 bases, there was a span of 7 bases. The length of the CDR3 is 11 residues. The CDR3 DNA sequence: TGCAGCGTTGATACGGGTTACGAGCAGTACTTC. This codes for CSVDTGYEQYF.

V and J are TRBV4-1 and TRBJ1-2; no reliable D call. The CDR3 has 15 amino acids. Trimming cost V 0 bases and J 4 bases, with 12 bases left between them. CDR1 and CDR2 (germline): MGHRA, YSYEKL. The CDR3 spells CASSQDPQKTYGYTF. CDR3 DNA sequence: TGCGCCAGCAGCCAAGATCCACAGAAGACCTATGGCTACACCTTC.

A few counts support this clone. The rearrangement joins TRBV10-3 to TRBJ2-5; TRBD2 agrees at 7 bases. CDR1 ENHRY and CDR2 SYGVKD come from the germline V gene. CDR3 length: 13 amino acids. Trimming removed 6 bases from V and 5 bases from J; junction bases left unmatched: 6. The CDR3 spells CAISAGERETQYF. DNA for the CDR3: TGTGCCATCAGCGCGGGGGAGCGGGAGACCCAGTACTTC.